The rows below give T cell receptor beta chains drawn from one sample of a study of OX40 agonist ivuxolimab in advanced cancers. Some clones are missing from TCRdb's copy, which holds only in-frame ones; the method was immunoSEQ multiplex PCR. This table has 70,000 or so clones, 90% to 95% appearing once. The sample here was CD4+ or CD8+ T cells sorted from blood, taken in a trial of the OX40 agonist ivuxolimab. The origin of the receptors is an adult with an advanced solid tumor such as melanoma, head and neck, liver or kidney cancer. Both conserved end residues are part of each CDR3. A D gene is named only where the DNA matches it firmly. Clone size is not always given. Where it is, it says once, few, many or a class for expanded clones.

D gene	V gene	J gene	clone size	CDR3 length	CDR3 DNA	CDR3 protein
-	TRBV10-3	TRBJ1-1	few	14	TGTGCCATCAGTGAGTCCGAGACAGACACTGAAGCTTTCTTT	CAISESETDTEAFF
-	TRBV19	TRBJ1-1	medium-sized	14	TGTGCCAGTAGTATAACCAGGGGATACACTGAAGCTTTCTTT	CASSITRGYTEAFF
-	TRBV6-5	TRBJ2-7	few	15	TGTGCCAGCAGCTTGCCCGGGACTGACCCCTACGAGCAGTACTTC	CASSLPGTDPYEQYF
-	TRBV2	TRBJ1-4	-	12	TGTGCCAGGCTGGTGGAAGACGAAAAACTGTTTTTT	CARLVEDEKLFF
-	TRBV10-1	TRBJ2-3	-	14	TGCGCCAGCAGTTCAGGGTTTTTGACAGATACGCAGTATTTT	CASSSGFLTDTQYF
-	TRBV19	TRBJ1-1	-	12	TGTGCCACCACGGGGCCCGCCAGAGAGGCTTTCTTT	CATTGPAREAFF
TRBD2	TRBV4-1	TRBJ2-7	-	18	TGCGCCAGCAGCCAAGATTACAGCGGGGGCCGGTATTCGAAGGAGCAGTACTTC	CASSQDYSGGRYSKEQYF
TRBD1	TRBV4-1	TRBJ1-2	-	15	TGCGCCAGCAGCCAAACAGGGGCCTGGGACTATGGCTACACCTTC	CASSQTGAWDYGYTF
-	TRBV7-2	TRBJ2-7	once	14	TGTGCCAGCAGCTTAGACCCTGCGTCCTACGAGCAGTACTTC	CASSLDPASYEQYF
TRBD2	TRBV13	TRBJ2-3	once	13	TGTGCCAGCGCTGGCGGGGGGGCCGGCTGGCAGTATTTT	CASAGGGAGWQYF
-	TRBV2	TRBJ1-5	-	14	TGTGCCAGCAGTGAAGACTGGAGCAATCAGCCCCAGCATTTT	CASSEDWSNQPQHF
-	TRBV7-8	TRBJ1-1	few	15	TGTGCCAGCAGCTTAGTTCACACGATGAACACTGAAGCTTTCTTT	CASSLVHTMNTEAFF
-	TRBV27	TRBJ1-2	-	14	TGTGCCAGCAGTTCTATACCCCCGACAGGTGGCTACACCTTC	CASSSIPPTGGYTF
-	TRBV27	TRBJ1-5	-	13	TGTGCCAGCAGTTGGACAGTAAATCAGCCCCAGCATTTT	CASSWTVNQPQHF
TRBD2	TRBV29-1	TRBJ2-3	-	15	TGCAGCGTTGGTTTGTCGGGGGGGGTTACAGATACGCAGTATTTT	CSVGLSGGVTDTQYF
-	TRBV19	TRBJ2-1	-	16	TGTGCCAGTAGTCTGTCGCCGGGGATAGTCTACAATGAGCAGTTCTTC	CASSLSPGIVYNEQFF
-	TRBV7-9	TRBJ1-1	-	12	TGTGCCAGCAGCCTAGGGACTGCCGAAGCTTTCTTT	CASSLGTAEAFF
-	TRBV21-1	TRBJ1-5	-	21	TGTGCCAGCAGCAAAGCGCTTTATGGGAGGGGGCGAAAAGGACACAATCAGCCCCAGCATTTT	CASSKALYGRGRKGHNQPQHF
TRBD2	TRBV13	TRBJ2-3	once	17	TGTGCCAGCAGCGACCGGAAGGGCGGGGGGGCCTGGGATACGCAGTATTTT	CASSDRKGGGAWDTQYF